This T cell receptor beta chain derives from a study of blood T cell repertoires in COVID-19. Background on the study: Samples of COVID-19 (acute and convalescent) were obtained from the United States, Italy and Spain. The cDNA or gDNA used as material had been derived from T cells, B-cell-depleted T cells, or PBMCs.

The V and J ends lost 4 bases and 13 bases, in that order; junction bases with no gene match: 4. CDR1 WSHSY and CDR2 SAAADI come from the germline V gene. This CDR3 contains 10 residues. Per the original data handling: How many nucleated cells were present was estimated from reference gene primer amplification. TCRdb's table, derived via immunoSEQ multiplex PCR, lists solely in-frame clones and lacks some. The V and J calls and the clone size are those of that table, but D and trimming were determined from the DNA. The data hold around 50,000 clones, with 65% to 85% observed a single time. What was sequenced was peripheral blood. The source is a human donor with active or convalescent COVID-19. The donor label of this sample is uncertain. The V gene is TRBV10-2, the J gene TRBJ2-7, with 7 bases matching TRBD1. CDR3 in amino acids: CASSGTGDYF. CDR3 coding DNA: TGCGCCAGCAGTGGTACAGGGGACTACTTC.